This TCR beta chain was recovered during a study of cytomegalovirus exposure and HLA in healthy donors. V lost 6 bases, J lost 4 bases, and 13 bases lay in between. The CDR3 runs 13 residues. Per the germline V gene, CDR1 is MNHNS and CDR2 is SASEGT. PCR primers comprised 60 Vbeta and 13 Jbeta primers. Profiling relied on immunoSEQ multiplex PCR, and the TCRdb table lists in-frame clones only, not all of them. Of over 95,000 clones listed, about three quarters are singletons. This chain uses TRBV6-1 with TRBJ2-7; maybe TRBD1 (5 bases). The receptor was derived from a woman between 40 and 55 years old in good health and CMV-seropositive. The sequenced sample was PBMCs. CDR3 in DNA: TGTGCCAGCAGCCCAAGGACAATTTACGAGCAGTACTTC. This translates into CASSPRTIYEQYF.